This note documents a single T cell receptor beta chain sequence. Its antigen is not identified. Other DNA sequences in this specimen translate into the identical CDR3. Some clones are missing from TCRdb's copy, which holds only in-frame ones; the method was immunoSEQ multiplex PCR. The table has about 110,000 clones, 87% seen once; the top ten hold 3.2%. This specimen comes from a study of T cell responses to AZD1222 COVID-19 vaccine. Study-wide context: Second-dose groups at about 4 or about 12 weeks were pooled. General observations from the study: Females outnumbered males among donors, who were mostly white British; clonal diversity was possibly underestimated. Close to half of spike-specific TCRs reportedly recognize unmutated variant regions. The span of vaccine-associated CD4 TCRs extended across spike, with dominance at 160-218 and 743-854.

Germline CDR1 LGHDT, CDR2 YNNKEL (reference sequence). V dropped 3 bases and J dropped 3 bases, with 8 bases sitting between them. The CDR3 length is 13 residues. The rearrangement joins TRBV3-1 (or the pseudogene TRBV3-2) to TRBJ1-1, with D perhaps TRBD1 (6 bases). The sample was peripheral blood, taken on day 0 of AZD1222 vaccination. The source is an adult in good health. The CDR3, as DNA: TGTGCCAGCAGCCATGGGGGCGACACTGAAGCTTTCTTT. Its protein is CASSHGGDTEAFF.